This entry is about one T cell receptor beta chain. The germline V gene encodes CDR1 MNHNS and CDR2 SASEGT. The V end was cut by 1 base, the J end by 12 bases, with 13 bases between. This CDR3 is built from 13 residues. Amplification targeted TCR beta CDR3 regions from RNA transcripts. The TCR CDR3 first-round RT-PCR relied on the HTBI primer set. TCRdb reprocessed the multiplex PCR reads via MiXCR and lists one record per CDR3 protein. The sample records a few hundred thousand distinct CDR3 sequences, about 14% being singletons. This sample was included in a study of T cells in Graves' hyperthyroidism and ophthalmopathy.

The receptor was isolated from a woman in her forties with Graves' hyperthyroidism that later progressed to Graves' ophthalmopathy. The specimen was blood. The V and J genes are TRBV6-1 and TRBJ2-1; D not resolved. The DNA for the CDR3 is TGTGCCAGCAGTGAAGTTGTCAGTACTGTGCAGTTCTTC. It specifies CASSEVVSTVQFF.